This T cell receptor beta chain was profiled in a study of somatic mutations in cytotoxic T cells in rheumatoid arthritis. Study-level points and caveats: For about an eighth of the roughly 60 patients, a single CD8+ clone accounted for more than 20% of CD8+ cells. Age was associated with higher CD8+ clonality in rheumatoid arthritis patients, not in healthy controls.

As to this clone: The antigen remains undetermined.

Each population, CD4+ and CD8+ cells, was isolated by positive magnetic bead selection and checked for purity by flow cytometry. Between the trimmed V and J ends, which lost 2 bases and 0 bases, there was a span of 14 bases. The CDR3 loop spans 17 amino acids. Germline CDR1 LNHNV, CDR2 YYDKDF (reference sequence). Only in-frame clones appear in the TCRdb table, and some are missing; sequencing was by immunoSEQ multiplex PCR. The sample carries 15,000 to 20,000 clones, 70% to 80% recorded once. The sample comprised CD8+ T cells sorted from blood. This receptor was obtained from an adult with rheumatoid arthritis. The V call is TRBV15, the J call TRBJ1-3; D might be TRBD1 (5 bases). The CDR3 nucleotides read TGTGCCACCAGCAGACAGGGACCCACCTACTCTGGAAACACCATATATTTT. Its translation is CATSRQGPTYSGNTIYF.